The clone carrying this T cell receptor (beta chain) ranks as medium-sized. This CDR3 is also generated by other DNA sequences in the sample. The entry originates in a study of blood T cell repertoires in COVID-19. Across the study: Specimens from acute and convalescent COVID-19 originated in the United States, Italy and Spain. PBMCs, B-cell-depleted T cells, or T cells were the source of the cDNA or gDNA that made up the material.

The germline V gene has CDR1 SGHRS and CDR2 YFSETQ. The CDR3 totals 14 residues. Deletions cut 0 bases from V and 3 bases from J, with 10 bases between. The protocol was immunoSEQ multiplex PCR, while the TCRdb copy is restricted to in-frame clones and leaves out a portion. The profile shows roughly 200,000 clones, 81% of them singletons. The TCR comes from a woman over 75 with acute or convalescent COVID-19. Sequenced: peripheral blood. This sequence joins TRBV5-1 and TRBJ2-7; D possibly corresponds to TRBD1 (6 bases). CDR3 sequence reads: CASSLGQGGYEQYF. CDR3 nucleotides: TGCGCCAGCAGCTTGGGCCAAGGGGGCTACGAGCAGTACTTC.